This T cell receptor beta chain was obtained from a study of T cell responses to AZD1222 COVID-19 vaccine. The analysis combined second doses at about 4 or about 12 weeks. About this clone itself: The antigen is not known.

The junction had 4 bases not matched to a gene; V was cut back by 6 bases and J by 3 bases. The CDR3 runs 14 residues. The germline V gene has CDR1 MNHEY and CDR2 SVGAGI. General study points: Among those given AZD1222, only five or six were seropositive at baseline. Recipients of two AZD1222 doses showed rising Spike-specific TCR breadth and depth. Dominant CD4 TCR responses targeted spike regions 160-218 and 743-854.

Profiling relied on immunoSEQ multiplex PCR, and the TCRdb table lists in-frame clones only, not all of them. The sample carries roughly 85,000 clones, approximately 90% recorded once. The clonotype comes from an adult who received the AZD1222 COVID-19 vaccine. The specimen was peripheral blood, collected 28 days after the second AZD1222 dose. The gene calls are TRBV6-5 and TRBJ2-5; TRBD1 agrees at 10 bases. The CDR3 coding sequence is TGTGCCAGCAGCGACAGGGGGCCGGAAGAGACCCAGTACTTC. Encoded protein: CASSDRGPEETQYF.